This is a list of T cell receptor beta chains from one sample in a study of blood T cell repertoires in COVID-19. Only in-frame clones appear in the TCRdb table, and some are missing; sequencing was by immunoSEQ multiplex PCR. The sample carries about 180,000 clones, 82% recorded once. Sequences were obtained from peripheral blood. The receptor set was obtained from an older woman with acute or convalescent COVID-19. Each CDR3 is given with its conserved first and last residue. Fields, in order: clone size, V gene, J gene, D gene, CDR3 protein, CDR3 DNA. A D gene is named only where the DNA matches it firmly. The listing skips clone size in some rows; elsewhere it reads once, few, many or a size class.

once	TRBV29-1	TRBJ2-3	TRBD1	CSTRDSVPDTQYF	TGCAGCACGAGGGACAGTGTCCCCGATACGCAGTATTTT
-	TRBV7-2	TRBJ2-7	TRBD2	CASTWKAGGFEQYF	TGTGCCAGCACCTGGAAGGCGGGGGGTTTCGAGCAGTACTTC
-	TRBV5-1	TRBJ1-1	-	CASSLGQVTEAFF	TGCGCCAGCAGCTTGGGACAGGTCACTGAAGCTTTCTTT
-	TRBV7-2	TRBJ1-1	TRBD1	CASSLMGQGVTEAFF	TGTGCCAGCAGCTTAATGGGACAGGGAGTCACTGAAGCTTTCTTT
-	TRBV27	TRBJ1-1	TRBD1	CASSLSAHTGVTEAFF	TGTGCCAGCAGTTTATCGGCTCACACAGGGGTAACTGAAGCTTTCTTT
-	TRBV7-2	TRBJ2-1	-	CASSLTYNEQFF	TGTGCCAGCAGCTTAACTTACAATGAGCAGTTCTTC
-	TRBV30	TRBJ1-2	TRBD1	CAWSPRTGGSYGYTF	TGTGCCTGGAGTCCCCGGACAGGGGGTAGCTATGGCTACACCTTC
-	TRBV4-2	TRBJ2-2	-	CASSQDPMGGGLTGELFF	TGTGCCAGCAGCCAGGACCCTATGGGGGGGGGCCTTACCGGGGAGCTGTTTTTT
-	TRBV6-4	TRBJ2-2	-	CASSDPRFYTGELFF	TGTGCCAGCAGTGACCCGAGGTTCTACACCGGGGAGCTGTTTTTT
once	TRBV3-1/TRBV3-2	TRBJ2-1	-	CASSPESRSYNEQFF	TGTGCCAGCAGCCCGGAGTCTAGGTCCTACAATGAGCAGTTCTTC
few	TRBV14	TRBJ1-3	-	CASSQGTFSGNTIYF	TGTGCCAGCAGCCAAGGAACATTCTCTGGAAACACCATATATTTT
-	TRBV25-1	TRBJ2-2	-	CASSEYWGGDTGELFF	TGTGCCAGCAGTGAATATTGGGGAGGTGACACCGGGGAGCTGTTTTTT
-	TRBV19	TRBJ1-1	TRBD1	CASSNRGRIAFF	TGTGCCAGTAGCAACAGGGGGAGAATCGCTTTCTTT
-	TRBV6-4	TRBJ1-1	TRBD1	CATRQGMDTEAFF	TGTGCCACCCGACAGGGTATGGACACTGAAGCTTTCTTT
-	TRBV24-1	TRBJ2-5	TRBD2	CATAGTRGETQYF	TGTGCCACGGCCGGGACTAGGGGAGAGACCCAGTACTTC
once	TRBV4-2	TRBJ2-5	-	CASSQVGAETQYF	TGTGCCAGCAGCCAAGTTGGAGCTGAGACCCAGTACTTC
-	TRBV19	TRBJ2-2	-	CASSPRGVSGELFF	TGTGCCAGTAGTCCCAGGGGAGTATCCGGGGAGCTGTTTTTT
-	TRBV6-2/TRBV6-3	TRBJ1-5	-	CASSYGLNQPQHF	TGTGCCAGCAGTTATGGCTTGAATCAGCCCCAGCATTTT
-	TRBV19	TRBJ2-1	TRBD2	CASSRTSGGHNEQFF	TGTGCCAGTAGTAGGACTAGCGGGGGACACAATGAGCAGTTCTTC
-	TRBV30	TRBJ1-1	-	CAWRVSGDTEAFF	TGTGCCTGGAGGGTGTCCGGTGACACTGAAGCTTTCTTT
few	TRBV5-6	TRBJ2-1	TRBD1	CASSLLRGHPSNEQFF	TGTGCCAGCAGCTTGTTAAGGGGGCACCCAAGCAATGAGCAGTTCTTC
-	TRBV5-1	TRBJ1-2	TRBD1	CASSDGTGGNYGYTF	TGCGCCAGCAGTGATGGGACAGGGGGTAACTATGGCTACACCTTC
-	TRBV27	TRBJ2-7	-	CASSLTVKHEQYF	TGTGCCAGCAGTTTAACAGTAAAGCACGAGCAGTACTTC
-	TRBV7-8	TRBJ2-7	-	CASSSTGPYEQYF	TGTGCCAGCAGCTCCACAGGGCCCTACGAGCAGTACTTC
-	TRBV29-1	TRBJ2-1	TRBD2	CSAFVGGRPFNEQFF	TGCAGCGCTTTTGTCGGCGGGAGGCCCTTCAATGAGCAGTTCTTC
-	TRBV4-2	TRBJ2-3	TRBD2	CASSQDLAGGPGTDTQYF	TGTGCCAGCAGCCAAGATCTAGCGGGGGGGCCTGGCACAGATACGCAGTATTTT
-	TRBV28	TRBJ1-4	-	CASSLGAGFNEKLFF	TGTGCCAGCAGTTTAGGAGCAGGGTTCAATGAAAAACTGTTTTTT
-	TRBV19	TRBJ2-1	-	CASSVGASAQYNEQFF	TGTGCCAGTAGTGTAGGGGCCTCTGCCCAATACAATGAGCAGTTCTTC
-	TRBV4-2	TRBJ2-3	-	CASSQQASPASGPRTDTQYF	TGTGCCAGCAGCCAGCAAGCCAGCCCCGCATCAGGGCCTAGGACAGATACGCAGTATTTT
few	TRBV4-3	TRBJ1-3	-	CASSQDYNSGNTIYF	TGCGCCAGCAGCCAAGATTACAACTCTGGAAACACCATATATTTT
-	TRBV7-8	TRBJ2-4	TRBD1	CASSLQGAAKNIQYF	TGTGCCAGCAGCTTACAGGGGGCGGCCAAAAACATTCAGTACTTC
-	TRBV6-5	TRBJ1-1	-	CASRGGGTEAFF	TGTGCCAGCAGAGGGGGAGGGACTGAAGCTTTCTTT
-	TRBV25-1	TRBJ2-3	-	CASSAGRGHGDTQYF	TGTGCCAGCAGTGCCGGGAGGGGGCATGGGGATACGCAGTATTTT
-	TRBV4-3	TRBJ1-1	-	CASSQVTGDTEAFF	TGCGCCAGCAGCCAAGTGACGGGGGACACTGAAGCTTTCTTT
-	TRBV6-1	TRBJ2-2	TRBD2	CASSEGLAGATSGELFF	TGTGCCAGCAGTGAGGGACTAGCGGGGGCCACGAGTGGGGAGCTGTTTTTT
-	TRBV5-4	TRBJ1-1	-	CASSSRDTRHTIGAFF	TGTGCCAGCAGCTCCCGGGACACACGTCACACCATTGGGGCTTTCTTT
once	TRBV20-1	TRBJ2-1	TRBD2	CSASVAGGLFSYNEQFF	TGCAGTGCTAGTGTTGCGGGGGGGCTTTTTAGCTACAATGAGCAGTTCTTC
-	TRBV25-1	TRBJ1-1	-	CASMKGMNTEAFF	TGTGCCAGCATGAAGGGGATGAACACTGAAGCTTTCTTT
-	TRBV5-6	TRBJ1-5	-	CASSFSGGPQHF	TGTGCCAGCAGCTTCAGCGGGGGGCCCCAGCATTTT
-	TRBV20-1	TRBJ1-2	-	CSARDLFGYTF	TGCAGTGCTAGAGATCTTTTTGGCTACACCTTC
once	TRBV5-1	TRBJ2-1	TRBD2	CASSLGDYYNEQFF	TGCGCCAGCAGCTTGGGGGACTATTACAATGAGCAGTTCTTC
-	TRBV4-2	TRBJ1-3	-	CASSQDRGGKDTIYF	TGTGCCAGCAGCCAAGATAGGGGGGGAAAAGACACCATATATTTT
-	TRBV13	TRBJ1-6	-	CASSLGRDTYSPLHF	TGTGCCAGCAGCTTAGGTCGGGACACCTATTCACCCCTCCACTTT
once	TRBV28	TRBJ1-4	-	CASSSHLSGEKLFF	TGTGCCAGCAGTTCCCACCTAAGCGGGGAAAAACTGTTTTTT
-	TRBV6-5	TRBJ2-5	TRBD2	CASSYPAGGRETQYF	TGTGCCAGCAGTTACCCCGCGGGGGGGCGCGAGACCCAGTACTTC
-	TRBV7-2	TRBJ1-5	-	CASSLGRASNQPQHF	TGTGCCAGCAGCTTAGGCAGGGCTAGCAATCAGCCCCAGCATTTT
-	TRBV7-8	TRBJ2-5	TRBD1	CASSTTGGTLGTQYF	TGTGCCAGCAGTACGACAGGGGGGACTCTAGGGACCCAGTACTTC
few	TRBV4-2	TRBJ2-3	TRBD2	CASSQDHSGGATDTQYF	TGTGCCAGCAGCCAAGATCATAGCGGGGGGGCCACAGATACGCAGTATTTT
-	TRBV11-2	TRBJ2-3	TRBD1	CASSFAGQGPDTQYF	TGTGCCAGCAGCTTCGCGGGACAGGGTCCAGATACGCAGTATTTT
-	TRBV6-2/TRBV6-3	TRBJ1-1	-	CASSLAYTEAFF	TGTGCCAGCAGTCTGGCTTACACTGAAGCTTTCTTT
few	TRBV2	TRBJ1-2	-	CASSREGQGYGYTF	TGTGCCAGCAGTCGGGAGGGGCAGGGCTATGGCTACACCTTC
-	TRBV6-5	TRBJ2-5	-	CASSYSAGTRETQYF	TGTGCCAGCAGTTACTCGGCGGGAACTCGGGAGACCCAGTACTTC
-	TRBV7-6	TRBJ1-3	-	CASSLDTLSSGNTIYF	TGTGCCAGCAGCTTGGACACGCTAAGCTCTGGAAACACCATATATTTT
-	TRBV28	TRBJ1-5	TRBD1	CASSAGDSYSNQPQHF	TGTGCCAGCAGTGCCGGGGACAGCTATAGCAATCAGCCCCAGCATTTT
-	TRBV3-1/TRBV3-2	TRBJ2-1	TRBD2	CASSHGTRYNEQFF	TGTGCCAGCAGCCATGGGACTAGGTACAATGAGCAGTTCTTC
-	TRBV5-4	TRBJ2-5	TRBD2	CASSLALAGQETQYF	TGTGCCAGCAGCTTGGCCCTAGCGGGACAGGAGACCCAGTACTTC
-	TRBV6-5	TRBJ2-1	TRBD2	CASSYGTSGPNEQFF	TGTGCCAGCAGTTACGGGACTAGCGGGCCCAATGAGCAGTTCTTC
-	TRBV11-2	TRBJ1-1	-	CASSPPGGANTEAFF	TGTGCCAGCAGCCCCCCGGGAGGGGCTAACACTGAAGCTTTCTTT
-	TRBV6-5	TRBJ2-7	-	CASTMNSRGYEQYF	TGTGCCAGCACCATGAACAGCAGGGGCTACGAGCAGTACTTC